This is a list of T cell receptor beta chains from one sample in a study of shared clonotypes between healthy human individuals. Profiled with immunoSEQ multiplex PCR; TCRdb holds only in-frame clones, not every one. This table holds some 2 million clones, approximately 94% found once. Material for sequencing was naive CD8+ T cells sorted from blood. These receptors came from a man aged 18 to 30 in good health. Each CDR3 is given with its conserved first and last residue. The D gene is left open where the match is weak. Clone size is stated in some rows and not others, as once, few, many or a class when expanded.

TRBV27	NA	TRBJ1-5	NA	CASSPMSNQPQHF	TGTGCCAGCAGTCCTATGAGCAATCAGCCCCAGCATTTT
TRBV4-3	NA	TRBJ2-7	NA	CASSQEPMGLDHEQYF	TGCGCCAGCAGCCAAGAGCCAATGGGACTCGACCACGAGCAGTACTTC
TRBV7-2	TRBD2	TRBJ2-1	NA	CASSKGLAGYSYNEQFF	TGTGCCAGCAGCAAAGGACTAGCGGGGTACTCCTACAATGAGCAGTTCTTC
TRBV4-3	NA	TRBJ2-2	NA	CASSQAGDGELFF	TGCGCCAGCAGCCAAGCGGGGGACGGGGAGCTGTTTTTT
TRBV11-2	TRBD1	TRBJ2-1	NA	CASSRDRDEQFF	TGTGCCAGCAGCCGGGACAGGGATGAGCAGTTCTTC
TRBV29-1	NA	TRBJ2-7	once	CSAGHPDYEQYF	TGCAGCGCGGGCCACCCAGACTACGAGCAGTACTTC
TRBV11-2	TRBD2	TRBJ2-1	NA	CASSQLAGAPDEQFF	TGTGCCAGCAGCCAACTAGCGGGGGCGCCTGATGAGCAGTTCTTC
TRBV6-4	TRBD2	TRBJ2-7	NA	CASSWDGLASYEQYF	TGTGCCAGCAGCTGGGACGGACTAGCCTCCTACGAGCAGTACTTC
TRBV4-1	NA	TRBJ2-3	NA	CASSQAGRTDTQYF	TGCGCCAGCAGCCAAGCGGGGCGCACGGATACGCAGTATTTT
TRBV6-6	NA	TRBJ2-2	NA	CASSPFRNTGELFF	TGTGCCAGCAGCCCCTTCAGGAACACCGGGGAGCTGTTTTTT
TRBV2	NA	TRBJ1-3	NA	CASSQGPGNTIYF	TGTGCCAGCAGCCAGGGGCCCGGAAACACCATATATTTT
TRBV5-6	NA	TRBJ1-6	NA	CASSLQGGYNSPLHF	TGTGCCAGCAGCTTACAGGGAGGGTATAATTCACCCCTCCACTTT
TRBV10-3	TRBD2	TRBJ2-1	once	CAISEDLGLAGGNEQFF	TGTGCCATCAGTGAGGATCTCGGACTAGCGGGAGGGAATGAGCAGTTCTTC
TRBV6-6	NA	TRBJ1-5	once	CASSYGDSNQPQHF	TGTGCCAGCAGTTACGGAGATAGCAATCAGCCCCAGCATTTT
TRBV4-1	NA	TRBJ1-2	NA	CASSQDRGIGGYTF	TGCGCCAGCAGCCAAGATAGGGGTATTGGTGGCTACACCTTC
TRBV13	NA	TRBJ1-2	NA	CASSLKGRGKGYTF	TGTGCCAGCAGCTTAAAGGGACGCGGGAAAGGCTACACCTTC